The 27 T cell receptor beta chains presented below share a single source sample, sequenced in a study of cytomegalovirus exposure and HLA in healthy donors. A multiplex PCR was run with 60 Vbeta primers and 13 Jbeta primers. Clones were read by immunoSEQ multiplex PCR, and TCRdb kept only the in-frame ones, dropping some. The sample lists 90,000 to 100,000 clones; 65% were seen once. Specimen: PBMCs. These receptors all come from a boy younger than 18 in good health and CMV-seropositive.

The chain combines TRBV7-8 with TRBJ2-7; tentatively, D is TRBD2 (6 bases). Trimming removed 5 bases at V and 6 bases at J, with 17 bases between. Germline V gene lookup returns CDR1 SGHVS and CDR2 FQNEAQ. The CDR3 extends over 14 amino acids. CDR3 loop: CASSAGLGTLEQYF. DNA for the CDR3: TGTGCCAGCAGCGCGGGACTGGGGACCCTCGAGCAGTACTTC.

This chain connects TRBV19 to TRBJ2-1, with 10 bases that match TRBD2. Trimming cost V 5 bases and J 6 bases; bases outside gene matches: 10. The CDR3 is made up of 16 amino acids. In germline, CDR1 is LNHDA, CDR2 SQIVND (reference sequence). This CDR3 reads CASSGGTGTSVNEQFF. For the CDR3, the DNA is TGTGCCAGTAGTGGGGGAACCGGGACTAGCGTCAATGAGCAGTTCTTC.

This clone showed up just a few times. This sequence joins TRBV27 and TRBJ2-1, with D uncertain. The V gene lost 4 bases and the J gene lost 2 bases, with 12 bases spanning the gap. CDR3 length equals 15 residues. Germline-derived CDR1 and CDR2 are MNHEY and SMNVEV (reference sequence). CDR3: CASSYETMPYNEQFF. The CDR3, as DNA: TGTGCCAGCAGTTACGAAACTATGCCCTACAATGAGCAGTTCTTC.

In DNA, the CDR3 is TGTGCAAGTCGCTTAGCGAGGCCGGGTCGGGCTAATGAAAAACTGTTTTTT. Its protein product is CASRLARPGRANEKLFF. This rearrangement joins TRBV12-2 to TRBJ1-4. TRBV12-2 is designated a pseudogene. CDR3 length: 17 amino acids.

The V and J genes are TRBV6-1 and TRBJ2-7, with D possibly being TRBD1 (6 bases). The CDR3 sequence is 15 residues long. Germline CDR1 reads MNHNS; CDR2 reads SASEGT. Trimming stripped 2 bases from V and 5 bases from J, with 16 bases between. The DNA for the CDR3 is TGTGCCAGCAGTGAATATCGGCAGGGGTACCACGAGCAGTACTTC. Translating gives CASSEYRQGYHEQYF.

In regard to this clone: Sequence at one end of the junction differs from germline and may be a read error. This rearrangement joins TRBV6-6 to TRBJ1-1, with TRBD1 matching over 7 bases. Germline CDR1 and CDR2: MNHNY and SVGAGI (reference sequence). The CDR3 contains 11 residues. CDR3 coding DNA: TGTGCCAGCACTTACAGGGGTGGGGCTTTCTTT. This sequence encodes CASTYRGGAFF.

The chain has TRBV7-9 and TRBJ1-1, with D possibly matching TRBD1 (5 bases). The CDR3 consists of 14 residues. The V end lost 1 base, the J end lost 1 base, and 7 bases lay between the germline ends. The germline CDR1 and CDR2 sequences are SEHNR and FQNEAQ (reference sequence). CDR3: CASSLGQGNTEAFF. CDR3 sequence (DNA): TGTGCCAGCAGCTTAGGCCAGGGGAACACTGAAGCTTTCTTT.

V usage is TRBV5-1 and J usage is TRBJ2-7; 7 positions match TRBD2. This CDR3 contains 16 residues. V dropped 0 bases and J dropped 3; count of bases not matched to a gene: 9. Germline V lookup: CDR1 SGHRS, CDR2 YFSETQ. In nucleotides, the CDR3 is TGCGCCAGCAGCTTGGAGTCGGCGGGAGAGTACTACGAGCAGTACTTC. Residues: CASSLESAGEYYEQYF.

This clone came up a few times. The V and J genes are TRBV30 and TRBJ2-3, with D unclear. Trimming took 1 base from V and 1 from J, leaving 9 bases between them. The CDR3 is 14 amino acids. Germline CDR1 reads GTSNPN; CDR2 reads SVGIG (reference sequence). The DNA of the CDR3 is TGTGCCTGGAGTGGTGGCGCGGGCACAGATACGCAGTATTTT. Translation gives CAWSGGAGTDTQYF.

The chain has TRBV5-1 and TRBJ2-5; 9 bases are a match to TRBD2. The CDR3 has 14 residues. CDR1 and CDR2 (germline): SGHRS, YFSETQ. V was clipped by 2 bases and J by 3 bases; unmatched bases: 2. In DNA, the CDR3 is TGCGCCAGCAGCTTAGCGGGGGGAGAAGAGACCCAGTACTTC. Translated: CASSLAGGEETQYF.

The rearrangement links TRBV7-8 to TRBJ2-7; 9 nucleotides line up with TRBD2. CDR1 and CDR2 from the germline V gene are SGHVS and FQNEAQ. J gave up 6 bases and V 2 bases, and 8 bases lay outside the gene matches. The CDR3 runs 15 residues. The CDR3 DNA follows: TGTGCCAGCAGCTTACCAGGGCTAGCGGGGACCGAGCAGTACTTC. Protein sequence: CASSLPGLAGTEQYF.

As DNA, the CDR3 is TGTGCCAGCAGCCCCAGGGGGACCGGTCGTGGCTACACCTTC. It specifies CASSPRGTGRGYTF. The chain recombines TRBV7-8 with TRBJ1-2; 7 bases are a match to TRBD1. CDR3 length: 14 amino acids. With 5 bases clipped from V and 7 bases from J, the junction kept 10 bases outside the gene matches. Germline V gives CDR1 SGHVS, CDR2 FQNEAQ.

CDR3 DNA sequence: TGCGCCAGCAGCTTCGGCAGGGGAAACACTGAAGCTTTCTTT. It encodes CASSFGRGNTEAFF. V is TRBV5-1 and J is TRBJ1-1, with a possible D match to TRBD1 (6 bases). Germline CDR1 SGHRS, CDR2 YFSETQ. The V end lost 2 bases, the J end lost 2 bases, and 10 bases lay between the germline ends. This CDR3 has 14 residues.

V is TRBV2 and J is TRBJ1-6; TRBD1 matches at 8 bases. Germline CDR1 is SNHLY and CDR2 is FYNNEI. The J segment lost 5 bases and the V segment lost 2 bases, leaving 8 bases of the junction unmatched. This CDR3 has 17 amino acids. The CDR3 loop reads CASSERDRYGDNSPLHF. Written as DNA, the CDR3 is TGTGCCAGCAGTGAACGGGACAGGTATGGGGATAATTCACCCCTCCACTTT.

There are a few counts of this clone. CDR3 DNA sequence: TGCAGAGTACTGACGCAGGCTGAGACCCAGTACTTC. This sequence encodes CRVLTQAETQYF. J is TRBJ2-5 and V is TRBV29-1; D remains unclear. The CDR3 extends over 12 amino acids. Germline loops: CDR1 SQVTM, CDR2 ANQGSEA.

This chain links TRBV7-9 with TRBJ1-1; D gene unclear. V was cut by 4 bases and J by 0 bases, with 12 bases left in between. CDR3 length: 15 amino acids. Germline assignment: CDR1 SEHNR and CDR2 FQNEAQ (reference sequence). CDR3 region: CASSSREGMNTEAFF. Written as DNA, the CDR3 is TGTGCCAGCAGCTCAAGAGAGGGCATGAACACTGAAGCTTTCTTT.

This clone was seen at least ten times. This chain connects TRBV29-1 to TRBJ2-7; maybe TRBD1 (6 bases). The V and J ends lost 4 bases and 3 bases respectively, with 16 bases between them. This CDR3 is 14 amino acids long. Germline values: CDR1 SQVTM, CDR2 ANQGSEA. CDR3 sequence: CSVAMAGAGYEQYF. CDR3 DNA sequence: TGCAGCGTTGCAATGGCAGGGGCGGGCTACGAGCAGTACTTC.

In its sample, this clone was seen a few times. The genes are TRBV30 and TRBJ1-2; D is perhaps TRBD1 (6 bases). The V end was cut by 3 bases, the J end by 4 bases, with 12 bases between. Germline V gene lookup returns CDR1 GTSNPN and CDR2 SVGIG (reference sequence). CDR3 length: 13 amino acids. Here the CDR3 reads CAWSVQGIYGYTF. The CDR3 nucleotides are TGTGCCTGGAGCGTCCAGGGGATCTATGGCTACACCTTC.

This chain links TRBV6-5 with TRBJ1-4, with D tentatively TRBD1 (5 bases). This CDR3 region has 14 residues. Germline-derived CDR1 and CDR2 are MNHEY and SVGAGI. Trimming shortened V by 5 bases and J by 12 bases, and 19 bases separated the two germline ends. CDR3 sequence: CASSESNLGEELFF. CDR3 nucleotide sequence: TGTGCCAGCAGTGAATCAAATTTAGGGGAGGAACTGTTTTTT.

This clone has a handful of counts. The V and J genes are TRBV5-8 and TRBJ2-1; D possibly corresponds to TRBD2 (6 bases). Germline V gene lookup returns CDR1 SGHTS and CDR2 YDEGEE. The CDR3 extends over 17 amino acids. The germline V and J ends were trimmed by 0 bases and 1 base, with 14 bases remaining between them. The CDR3 DNA is TGTGCCAGCAGCTTGGGGAGGGAGACGAGATCCTACAATGAGCAGTTCTTC. Translated, it gives CASSLGRETRSYNEQFF.

This CDR3 is CASSPMGQGAENYGYTF. In DNA, the CDR3 is TGTGCCAGCAGCCCGATGGGACAGGGGGCTGAAAACTATGGCTACACCTTC. This sequence joins TRBV7-9 and TRBJ1-2; 12 bases fit TRBD1. The CDR3 sequence is 17 residues long. In germline, CDR1 is SEHNR, CDR2 FQNEAQ (reference sequence). Trimming removed 5 bases from V and 2 bases from J; junction bases left unmatched: 9.

The J gene is TRBJ1-1, the V gene TRBV7-3, with D perhaps matching TRBD1 (6 bases). The CDR3 totals 16 residues. The germline V and J ends were trimmed by 0 bases and 0 bases, with 11 bases remaining between them. Per the germline V gene, CDR1 is SGHTA and CDR2 is FQGTGA. For the CDR3, the DNA is TGTGCCAGCAGCTTAACGACGGACAGCATGAACACTGAAGCTTTCTTT. It yields the protein CASSLTTDSMNTEAFF. Using reference TRBV7-3 and TRBJ1-1 for the parts outside the CDR3, the full variable domain is GAGVSQTPSNKVTEKGKYVELRCDPISGHTALYWYRQSLGQGPEFLIYFQGTGAADDSGLPNDRFFAVRPEGSVSTLKIQRTERGDSAVYLCASSLTTDSMNTEAFFGQGTRLTVV.

This clone was recorded a few times. The chain links TRBV6-6 to TRBJ1-1, with 9 bases that match TRBD1. V shed 5 bases, J shed 1 base, and the junction held 5 bases outside the gene matches. CDR1 MNHNY and CDR2 SVGAGI come from the germline V gene (reference sequence). The CDR3 contains 15 residues. CDR3 bases: TGTGCCAGCAGTCGTGGACAGGGGAAGAACACTGAAGCTTTCTTT. Its translation: CASSRGQGKNTEAFF.

J is TRBJ1-4 and V is TRBV5-6; D is undetermined. CDR1 is SGHDT and CDR2 is YYEEEE in the germline V gene. The CDR3 has 14 amino acids. V was cut by 5 bases and J by 3 bases, with 11 bases left in between. DNA of the CDR3: TGTGCCAGCAGGATTGAGAGGGCTAATGAAAAACTGTTTTTT. Translated: CASRIERANEKLFF.

V and J are TRBV18 and TRBJ2-1; 9 bases are a match to TRBD2. The V gene's germline CDR1 is KGHSH and CDR2 LQKENI. The trim removed 3 bases at V and 5 bases at J, leaving 8 bases unmatched. This CDR3 is 16 amino acids long. CDR3 amino acids: CASSPQRLAENNEQFF. The CDR3 coding sequence is TGTGCCAGCTCACCCCAACGACTAGCGGAGAACAATGAGCAGTTCTTC.

The DNA of the CDR3 is TGTGCCAGCACCCCGACAGACTCCTATAATTCACCCCTCCACTTT. Amino acid sequence: CASTPTDSYNSPLHF. This chain joins TRBV9 and TRBJ1-6; tentatively, D is TRBD1 (5 bases). Germline loops: CDR1 SGDLS, CDR2 YYNGEE. The CDR3 is 15 amino acids. V was pared by 6 bases and J by 0 bases, with 10 bases between.

This chain connects TRBV5-4 to TRBJ1-1, with 7 bases matching TRBD1. Germline CDR1 SGHNT, CDR2 YYREEE (reference sequence). CDR3 size: 14 residues. With V trimmed by 2 bases and J by 4 bases, 5 bases remained unmatched. The CDR3 sequence: CASSFDRVTTEAFF. The CDR3 nucleotides are TGTGCCAGCAGCTTCGACAGGGTAACCACTGAAGCTTTCTTT.